These T cell receptor beta chains were read from a single sample in a study of identical twins. A single record per CDR3 protein comes from TCRdb applying MiXCR to the 5' RACE reads. The sample records 550,000 to 700,000 distinct CDR3 sequences, approximately 22% being singletons. Separately, the same data were catalogued under a study of T cells expressing NK-cell markers.

The source material was PBMCs. The receptors here all came from a woman under 30 in good health. Each CDR3 is given with its conserved first and last residue. The D gene is left open where the match is weak. Part of the rows lack a size; the others show once, few, many or a class for expanded clones.

J gene	D gene	V gene	clone size	CDR3 DNA	CDR3 protein
TRBJ2-1	NA	TRBV6-1	few	TGTGCCAGCAGTCCGATAGAGTCGGGCAATGAGCAGTTCTTC	CASSPIESGNEQFF
TRBJ2-5	NA	TRBV3-1	NA	TGTGCCAGCAATAACGAAGAGACCCAGTACTTC	CASNNEETQYF
TRBJ2-4	TRBD2	TRBV4-3	NA	TGCGCCAGCAGCCAAGATCCGGCGGGGGGAAAAGGCAAAAACATTCAGTACTTC	CASSQDPAGGKGKNIQYF
TRBJ1-1	NA	TRBV27	NA	TGTGCCACCCAAGCCGCCTCGAACACTGAAGCTTTCTTT	CATQAASNTEAFF
TRBJ2-1	NA	TRBV2	NA	TGTGCCAGCAGGGCCCCCTTTCCGGGCACGCAGTTCTTC	CASRAPFPGTQFF
TRBJ2-2	TRBD1	TRBV4-3	few	TGCGCCAGCAGAAGGACAGGGTTCATCGGGGAGCTGTTTTTT	CASRRTGFIGELFF
TRBJ1-2	NA	TRBV6-1	NA	TGTGCCTGCACCAAGATCGGGAACTATGGCTACACCTTC	CACTKIGNYGYTF
TRBJ2-1	TRBD2	TRBV5-1	few	TGCGCCAGCAGCCTCCCGCTAGCGGGGGGAGCCAATGAGCAGTTCTTC	CASSLPLAGGANEQFF
TRBJ2-7	TRBD1	TRBV6-5	NA	TGTGCCAGCAGTTACGAGGGACAGGGAAATTACGAGCAGTACTTC	CASSYEGQGNYEQYF
TRBJ2-7	NA	TRBV20-1	NA	TGCAGTGCTAGCGGGGATGCCTACGAGCAGTACTTC	CSASGDAYEQYF
TRBJ2-3	TRBD1	TRBV24-1	NA	TGTGCCACCAGTGATCAGGGGGAGACGCAGTATTTT	CATSDQGETQYF
TRBJ2-1	TRBD2	TRBV18	NA	TGTGCCAGCTCACCGTCGGCTAGCGGAAACAATGAGCAGTTCTTC	CASSPSASGNNEQFF
TRBJ1-1	NA	TRBV20-1	NA	TGCAGTGCTGACGCATGGGGAACTGAAGCTTTCTTT	CSADAWGTEAFF
TRBJ2-7	TRBD1	TRBV6-1	NA	TGTGCCAGCAGCTCATCCACAGGGGTTACCGAGCAGTACTTC	CASSSSTGVTEQYF
TRBJ2-4	NA	TRBV11-2	few	TGTGCCAGCAGCTCCCGGGGAAAGGAGAACATTCAGTACTTC	CASSSRGKENIQYF
TRBJ2-7	NA	TRBV11-2	few	TGTGCCAGCAGCTTAGATCATAGTTTGGGGCTAGCGTCAATCTACGAGCAGTACTTC	CASSLDHSLGLASIYEQYF
TRBJ2-3	NA	TRBV12-3/TRBV12-4	NA	TGTGCCAGCAGTCCCCCTACGGCGGGCGCGCCTGGCACAGATACGCAGTATTTT	CASSPPTAGAPGTDTQYF
TRBJ2-1	TRBD2	TRBV7-9	NA	TGTGCCAGCAGCTTAAACCCTGCGGGGGGGTACAATGAGCAGTTCTTC	CASSLNPAGGYNEQFF
TRBJ2-6	TRBD2	TRBV27	many	TGTGCCAGCACCGCGAGGACTAGCGGCGCTGGGGCCAACGTCCTGACTTTC	CASTARTSGAGANVLTF
TRBJ2-5	TRBD1	TRBV7-9	NA	TGTGCCAGCAACTATAAACAGGGGGAGACCCAGTACTTC	CASNYKQGETQYF
TRBJ2-1	TRBD2	TRBV29-1	NA	TGCAGCTTTCGGACGTCCAGCGGGAGGGGCGATGAGCAGTTCTTC	CSFRTSSGRGDEQFF
TRBJ2-5	NA	TRBV20-1	NA	TGCAGTGCTACCTCGAGGGAGCGGGCCCAAGAGACCCAGTACTTC	CSATSRERAQETQYF
TRBJ2-2	TRBD2	TRBV12-3/TRBV12-4	few	TGTGCCAGCAGGTTAACTAGCGGGGTGAACACCGGGGAGCTGTTTTTT	CASRLTSGVNTGELFF
TRBJ2-2	NA	TRBV24-1	NA	TGTGCCACCAGTGAGGGACAAAACACCGGGGAGCTGTTTTTT	CATSEGQNTGELFF
TRBJ2-1	NA	TRBV5-1	many	TGCGCCAGCAGCTGGTCGGGGAAGGACAATGAGCAGTTCTTC	CASSWSGKDNEQFF